These 12 T cell receptor beta chains share one sample of origin, sequenced in a study of Graves' ophthalmopathy and Graves' hyperthyroidism. Amplification of TCR beta CDR3 regions used RNA transcripts. Amplification began with first-round RT-PCR using HTBI primers, then second-round multiplex PCR was performed. TCRdb used MiXCR to reprocess the multiplex PCR reads, holding one entry per CDR3 protein. Altogether around 660,000 distinct CDR3 sequences are present, about 40% being singletons, with the ten largest covering about 3.3%. Material: peripheral blood. These receptors were obtained from an adult man with Graves' ophthalmopathy.

This clonotype was counted between two and nine times. The rearrangement joins TRBV19 to TRBJ2-2; the D gene is possibly TRBD1 (5 bases). This CDR3 spans 14 amino acids. Trimming cost V 2 bases and J 6 bases, with 10 bases left between them. Germline V gene lookup returns CDR1 LNHDA and CDR2 SQIVND (reference sequence). The CDR3 DNA follows: TGTGCCAGTAGTATACTCACAGGCGCCGGGGAGCTGTTTTTT. Residues: CASSILTGAGELFF.

In this sample, this clonotype turned up a few times. The CDR3 coding sequence is TGCAGTGCTAGAGATCTTTGGGGGGGATCCTATAATTCACCCCTCCACTTT. It yields the protein CSARDLWGGSYNSPLHF. The chain carries TRBV20-1 and TRBJ1-6; weak D call: TRBD1 (5 bases). V dropped 0 bases and J dropped 1 base, with 13 bases sitting between them. The CDR3 spans 17 residues. The V gene's germline CDR1 is DFQATT and CDR2 SNEGSKA (reference sequence).

Comments on this clonotype: This could be a read error, since a much larger clone is one nucleotide away. The rearrangement uses TRBV2 and TRBJ1-5, with D possibly matching TRBD1 (6 bases). The CDR3 consists of 16 residues. Germline CDR1 is SNHLY and CDR2 is FYNNEI. Trimming shortened V by 8 bases and J by 2 bases, and 19 bases separated the two germline ends. The CDR3 DNA reads TGTGCCAGCGGCCCGGACAGTCGAGGTGGCAATCAGCCCCAGCATTTT. It specifies CASGPDSRGGNQPQHF.

The chain employs TRBV29-1 and TRBJ2-7; 8 bases match TRBD1. CDR1 is SQVTM and CDR2 is ANQGSEA in the germline V gene. The J segment lost 3 bases and the V segment lost 7 bases, leaving 5 bases of the junction unmatched. The CDR3 loop spans 12 amino acids. The DNA of the CDR3 is TGCAGCGCCATACAGGGGGACTACGAGCAGTACTTC. It yields the protein CSAIQGDYEQYF.

J is TRBJ1-1 and V is TRBV10-3; maybe TRBD1 (5 bases). V lost 4 bases and J 4 bases, leaving 16 bases between the germline ends. The CDR3 covers 15 residues. Germline CDR1 is ENHRY and CDR2 is SYGVKD. For the CDR3, the DNA is TGTGCCATCAGTGCCACCGGAGGGCAGGGCACTGAAGCTTTCTTT. It codes for CAISATGGQGTEAFF.

Many counts were recorded for this clonotype. The chain is built from TRBV7-3 and TRBJ2-7; TRBD2 matches 9 bases. This CDR3 spans 16 amino acids. V gave up 2 bases and J gave up 7 bases; unmatched junction bases: 12. Germline assignment: CDR1 SGHTA and CDR2 FQGTGA. CDR3: CASSLDVAGAHGEQYF. CDR3 sequence (DNA): TGTGCCAGCAGCTTAGATGTAGCGGGGGCCCACGGAGAGCAGTACTTC.

This rearrangement joins TRBV13 to TRBJ2-7; D remains ambiguous. V was pared by 6 bases and J by 8 bases, with 23 bases between. The CDR3 consists of 15 residues. CDR1 and CDR2 from the germline V gene are PRHDT and FYEKMQ (reference sequence). The CDR3 sequence: CASSYSRELLRKQYF. As DNA, the CDR3 is TGTGCCAGCAGTTACTCGAGAGAGCTCCTACGTAAGCAGTACTTC. Using reference TRBV13 and TRBJ2-7 for the parts outside the CDR3, the full variable domain is AAGVIQSPRHLIKEKRETATLKCYPIPRHDTVYWYQQGPGQDPQFLISFYEKMQSDKGSIPDRFSAQQFSDYHSELNMSSLELGDSALYFCASSYSRELLRKQYFGPGTRLTVT.

This clonotype has just a few counts. V is TRBV6-1 and J is TRBJ1-1, with 11 bases that match TRBD1. V trimming: 4 bases; J trimming: 5 bases; junction bases outside the gene matches: 9. This CDR3 spans 16 amino acids. From germline, CDR1 is MNHNS and CDR2 SASEGT. The CDR3 here is CASSGGQGAPWTEAFF. The CDR3 bases are TGTGCCAGCAGTGGCGGACAGGGGGCGCCTTGGACTGAAGCTTTCTTT.

This clonotype was picked up one time. This clone may be a read error of a much larger clone one base away. This chain uses TRBV9 with TRBJ1-2; D is unresolved. Germline CDR1 SGDLS, CDR2 YYNGEE. V was trimmed by 3 bases and J by 0 bases, leaving 6 bases between them. This CDR3 is 13 amino acids long. The CDR3 here is CASSAHPNYGYTF. Written as DNA, the CDR3 is TGTGCCAGCAGCGCCCACCCTAACTATGGCTACACCTTC.

This clonotype appeared a single time. This chain uses TRBV12-3 or TRBV12-4 with TRBJ2-5, with D perhaps matching TRBD1 (6 bases). This CDR3 contains 14 residues. Trimming pared 6 bases from V and 5 bases from J, leaving 16 bases between. The CDR3 reads CASSPRTRGETQYF. CDR3 in DNA: TGTGCCAGCAGCCCCCGAACGAGGGGGGAGACCCAGTACTTC.

The rearrangement joins TRBV2 to TRBJ1-6, with TRBD1 matching over 7 bases. Germline values: CDR1 SNHLY, CDR2 FYNNEI. V dropped 7 bases and J dropped 7; count of bases not matched to a gene: 7. CDR3 size: 14 residues. CDR3 sequence (DNA): TGTGCCAGCACCGCGGGACAGATCAATTCACCCCTCCACTTT. Translated: CASTAGQINSPLHF.

This clonotype occurred a few times. The chain links TRBV5-1 to TRBJ2-7, with D possibly called TRBD1 or TRBD2 (5 bases each). CDR3 length: 14 amino acids. Per the germline V gene, CDR1 is SGHRS and CDR2 is YFSETQ. Trimming took 4 bases from V and 1 from J, leaving 12 bases between them. The CDR3 protein is CASSEARESYEQYF. CDR3 sequence (DNA): TGCGCCAGCAGCGAAGCCAGGGAGTCCTACGAGCAGTACTTC.